These 6 T cell receptor beta chains were all obtained from the same sample, sequenced in a study of Ad26.COV2.S vaccination and SARS-CoV-2 variants. Treatment denoted: around 19 received Ad26.COV2.S at low or high dose, single or two shots; 5 received placebo; per-sample allocation not given. Sampling took place 63 days after the first vaccine or placebo injection. The protocol was immunoSEQ multiplex PCR, while the TCRdb copy is restricted to in-frame clones and leaves out a portion. This table has 350,000 to 550,000 clones, 75% to 90% appearing once. Sequences were derived from peripheral blood, sampled in a trial of Ad26.COV2.S vaccine versus placebo. The receptors stem from a person between 18 and 65 years old who received the Ad26.COV2.S COVID-19 vaccine or a placebo.

The chain joins TRBV23-1 to TRBJ2-1, with 14 bases matching TRBD2. Being an ORF, TRBV23-1 has a function that is uncertain. This CDR3 has 20 residues. V lost 3 bases to trimming and J lost 4 bases; unmatched junction nucleotides: 14. Here the CDR3 DNA reads TGCGCCAGCAGTCACCATCGACTAGCGGGAGGGCCGTGGATTTACAATGAGCAGTTCTTC. It codes for CASSHHRLAGGPWIYNEQFF.

V and J are TRBV4-3 and TRBJ1-5; D is unresolved. The CDR3 runs to 13 residues. V was cut by 0 bases and J by 5 bases, with 5 bases left in between. Germline values: CDR1 LGHNA, CDR2 YSLEER. CDR3 nucleotides: TGCGCCAGCAGCCAAGATCCAGATCAGCCCCAGCATTTT. As protein: CASSQDPDQPQHF.

The gene calls are TRBV4-3 and TRBJ2-2; D may match TRBD1 or TRBD2 (5 bases each). CDR3 length: 15 residues. Trimming took off 3 bases at V and 0 bases at J, with 8 bases between the two ends. Germline V lookup: CDR1 LGHNA, CDR2 YSLEER. DNA of the CDR3: TGCGCCAGCAGCCAGGGACGTGCGAACACCGGGGAGCTGTTTTTT. Amino acids: CASSQGRANTGELFF.

The chain uses TRBV5-5 and TRBJ1-4; the D is unclear. Germline CDR1 is SGHKS and CDR2 is YYEKEE (reference sequence). Trimming pared 4 bases from V and 6 bases from J, leaving 16 bases between. This CDR3 has 15 residues. CDR3 coding DNA: TGTGCCAGCAGCCGGGCGGAGGCGGGCGATGAAAAACTGTTTTTT. Protein: CASSRAEAGDEKLFF.

The rearrangement joins TRBV18 to TRBJ1-3; 8 bases fit TRBD1. With V trimmed by 3 bases and J by 2 bases, 9 bases remained unmatched. From germline, CDR1 is KGHSH and CDR2 LQKENI. CDR3 length equals 17 residues. The DNA for the CDR3 is TGTGCCAGCTCACCCGGGACAGGACTTAAAACTGGAAACACCATATATTTT. This translates into CASSPGTGLKTGNTIYF.

The rearrangement uses TRBV16 and TRBJ1-5; no clear D gene. Deletions cut 4 bases from V and 0 bases from J, with 13 bases between. The germline gives CDR1 KGHSY, CDR2 FQNENV. The CDR3 consists of 16 residues. DNA for the CDR3: TGTGCCAGCAGCCCAGATATTTGGGGTAGCAATCAGCCCCAGCATTTT. It codes for CASSPDIWGSNQPQHF.